The sequence of this T cell receptor beta chain was determined in a study of spatial heterogeneity in lung cancer (dated by TCRdb to between 2018 and 2021). Study-level background: Donors were 72 patients with early-stage, untreated non-small cell lung cancer from the lung TRACERx cohort. Both alpha and beta chains were TCR-sequenced in hundreds of tumor regions, under 85 matched nontumor lung samples and some 56 PBMC samples obtained at surgery. Beta-chain transcripts were consistently detected in greater numbers than alpha-chain transcripts, which likely reflects a higher abundance of beta-chain transcripts. Follow-up PBMC samples were sequenced whenever available, with a median time to follow-up of roughly 26 months after resection. In the raw uncorrected reads, each unique combination of TCR and UMI appeared more than ten times on average. Nonsynonymous mutation counts, determined by whole-exome sequencing of tumor tissue, were related to TCR repertoire features. The study quantitatively compared TCR alpha and beta repertoires across multiple tumor regions, matched nontumor lung and blood in non-small cell lung cancer. The study at large found these results: Ubiquitous expanded tumor TCRs were detected in blood more often at tumor resection than at routine follow-up. Only around 15 patients were included in comparisons of baseline and follow-up blood repertoires. Additional single-cell paired TCR alpha and beta sequencing was considered necessary to confirm, at a functional level, the hypothesis that regional TCRs recognize regional mutations.

The label giving this sample's time point can be read as: blood at routine non-recurrence follow-up after resection. TCR sequencing used whole RNA extracted from tumor and nontumor lung tissue, or from cryopreserved PBMC samples, without cell sorting. Only patients with enough RNA available from two or more tumor regions were chosen for TCR sequencing. Library creation used 5' RACE. TCRdb lists the instrument as NextSeq 500. In the TCR library protocol, a unique molecular identifier was attached to each TCR cDNA molecule so that PCR and sequencing errors could be corrected. From the authors' description of their analysis: TCR identification, UMI-based error correction and CDR3 extraction were all carried out with Decombinator tools. TCRs above a frequency of 2 per 1,000, corresponding to the top 1% of the tumor frequency distribution, were defined as expanded. Renyi diversity was computed with the R vegan package after each repertoire had been subsampled 100 times to 5,000 TCRs. CDR3 similarity networks were constructed using string-kernel similarity of amino acid triplets, with links drawn between CDR3s whose pairwise similarity was above 0.82. TCRdb reanalyzed the raw reads on its own, using fastp at Q25 for trimming and MiXCR for clone calling, and kept in-frame beta chains. Each record represents a unique CDR3 protein, reported with the most common genes and DNA among its rows. The V and J calls were determined by TCRdb, not by the authors. The sample table records some 110,000 distinct CDR3 sequences; over 9% of these occur just once. Of the sample, roughly 15% is held by the ten largest clones.

CDR1 SGDLS and CDR2 YYNGEE are derived from the germline V gene. The CDR3, from cysteine to phenylalanine, totals 13 residues. Only CDR3 DNA remains: 39 bases, in frame from the first base. V is shortened by 5 bases, J by 10 bases, and the region joining them spans 13 bases. As regards this clonotype: The clone's antigen remains unknown. No clone much larger than this one lies a single base away; base qualities are absent.

The V and J genes are TRBV9 and TRBJ1-6, and TRBD1 may be the D gene, going by 6 matching bases. The receptor was isolated from a male donor with early-stage non-small cell lung cancer. This specimen consisted of PBMCs, obtained at follow-up. The DNA is as follows: TGTGCCAGCAGTAACAGGGAGGTATCACCCCTCCACTTT. It translates to CASSNREVSPLHF.